Each of the 28 T cell receptor beta chains below was sequenced from the same sample in a study of blood T cell repertoires in COVID-19. The repertoire was sequenced with immunoSEQ multiplex PCR; TCRdb's copy has only in-frame clones and lacks some. This repertoire shows some 50,000 clones, around four fifths found once; its top ten account for about 2.4%. Material: peripheral blood. Receptors originate from a man aged 50 to 59 with acute or convalescent COVID-19.

The sample holds one count of this clone. The chain couples TRBV21-1 to TRBJ1-2; the table names TRBD1, a call not compared with the DNA. TRBV21-1 is given as a pseudogene. This CDR3 comprises 15 residues. CDR3 coding DNA: TGTGCCAGCAGCCCCCGGACGGAGGACAGCTATGGCTACACCTTC. Its protein product is CASSPRTEDSYGYTF.

This clone was counted a single time. CDR3 nucleotides: TGTGCCTGGAGTCCCTCGGTCACCGATACGCAGTATTTT. This translates into CAWSPSVTDTQYF. V and J are TRBV30 and TRBJ2-3; D is uncertain. This CDR3 spans 13 amino acids. Germline V gene sequence: CDR1 GTSNPN, CDR2 SVGIG (reference sequence). Trimming removed 2 bases at V and 6 bases at J, with 12 bases between.

The chain couples TRBV7-8 to TRBJ1-2; 8 nucleotides align to TRBD1. The CDR3 runs to 16 residues. V lost 2 bases to trimming and J lost 5 bases; unmatched junction nucleotides: 10. CDR1 and CDR2 from the germline V gene are SGHVS and FQNEAQ. The CDR3 loop reads CASSLFDRGRDYGYTF. CDR3 DNA sequence: TGTGCCAGCAGCTTATTCGACAGGGGAAGAGATTATGGCTACACCTTC.

This chain links TRBV5-1 with TRBJ2-7, with 9 bases that match TRBD2. Germline V gene sequence: CDR1 SGHRS, CDR2 YFSETQ. The CDR3 is 15 residues long. V lost 0 bases to trimming and J lost 2 bases; unmatched junction nucleotides: 3. This CDR3 reads CASSLVASGTYEQYF. DNA of the CDR3: TGCGCCAGCAGCTTGGTGGCTAGCGGGACCTACGAGCAGTACTTC. Combining the CDR3 with reference TRBV5-1 and TRBJ2-7 gives the whole variable domain KAGVTQTPRYLIKTRGQQVTLSCSPISGHRSVSWYQQTPGQGLQFLFEYFSETQRNKGNFPGRFSGRQFSNSRSEMNVSTLELGDSALYLCASSLVASGTYEQYFGPGTRLTVT.

This clone was recorded a few times. V and J are TRBV7-9 and TRBJ1-4; 9 nucleotides agree with TRBD1. Germline V CDR1 and CDR2: SEHNR, FQNEAQ (reference sequence). The CDR3 loop spans 14 amino acids. The J segment lost 7 bases and the V segment lost 5 bases, leaving 5 bases of the junction unmatched. This chain's CDR3 is CASSGTGKGEKLFF. The CDR3 nucleotides are TGTGCCAGCAGCGGGACAGGGAAAGGTGAAAAACTGTTTTTT.

The chain couples TRBV28 to TRBJ2-2; the match to TRBD1 covers 11 bases. Germline CDR1 MDHEN, CDR2 SYDVKM. V was pared by 6 bases and J by 4 bases, with 4 bases of the junction left unmatched. CDR3 length: 15 residues. CDR3 sequence (DNA): TGTGCCAGCAGCTCCGGACAGGGGGCCACCGGGGAGCTGTTTTTT. Translating gives CASSSGQGATGELFF. Together with reference TRBV28 and TRBJ2-2, the CDR3 gives the full variable domain: DVKVTQSSRYLVKRTGEKVFLECVQDMDHENMFWYRQDPGLGLRLIYFSYDVKMKEKGDIPEGYSVSREKKERFSLILESASTNQTSMYLCASSSGQGATGELFFGEGSRLTVL.

The chain is built from TRBV20-1 and TRBJ1-1; D perhaps matches TRBD1 (6 bases). V lost 6 bases, J lost 6 bases, and 11 bases lay in between. CDR3 length equals 11 residues. From germline, CDR1 is DFQATT and CDR2 SNEGSKA (reference sequence). CDR3 DNA sequence: TGCAGTGCGCAAAAGGGGGCTGAAGCTTTCTTT. Residues: CSAQKGAEAFF.

This rearrangement joins TRBV4-1 to TRBJ2-7; D not resolved. CDR3 length: 14 residues. Looked up from germline, CDR1 is MGHRA and CDR2 is YSYEKL. The ends were cut back, 3 bases at V and 7 bases at J, with 16 bases in the middle. The DNA for the CDR3 is TGCGCCAGCAGCCACCTGCTCCCCCGGCGGGAGCAGTACTTC. Translation: CASSHLLPRREQYF.

The chain combines TRBV20-1 with TRBJ1-2; tentative D call: TRBD1 (5 bases). The CDR3 sequence is 11 residues long. Germline loops: CDR1 DFQATT, CDR2 SNEGSKA (reference sequence). CDR3 coding DNA: TGCTCAGGGTCGACTGACTATGGCTACACCTTC. This translates into CSGSTDYGYTF.

The V gene is TRBV6-5, the J gene TRBJ2-1; D is perhaps TRBD1 (5 bases). Trimming removed 8 bases at V and 4 bases at J, with 18 bases between. Germline V gene data show CDR1 as MNHEY and CDR2 as SVGAGI. CDR3 size: 15 residues. Written as DNA, the CDR3 is TGTGCCAGCGGATTATTGGGGCACCTATACAATGAGCAGTTCTTC. Residues: CASGLLGHLYNEQFF.

The chain joins TRBV7-9 to TRBJ1-5; D is unclear. The CDR3 is 13 amino acids. Looked up from germline, CDR1 is SEHNR and CDR2 is FQNEAQ (reference sequence). V was trimmed by 4 bases and J by 7 bases, leaving 11 bases between them. The CDR3 nucleotides read TGTGCCAGCAGCTCTAGGTTGGAGCAGCCCCAGCATTTT. It yields the protein CASSSRLEQPQHF.

The J gene is TRBJ1-3, the V gene TRBV28; no reliable D call. The V end lost 3 bases, the J end lost 0 bases, and 9 bases lay between the germline ends. CDR3 length: 15 amino acids. The germline CDR1 and CDR2 sequences are MDHEN and SYDVKM. CDR3: CASSFRGYSGNTIYF. The DNA of the CDR3 is TGTGCCAGCAGTTTTCGCGGCTACTCTGGAAACACCATATATTTT. Full variable domain (outside the CDR3, taken from reference TRBV28 and TRBJ1-3): DVKVTQSSRYLVKRTGEKVFLECVQDMDHENMFWYRQDPGLGLRLIYFSYDVKMKEKGDIPEGYSVSREKKERFSLILESASTNQTSMYLCASSFRGYSGNTIYFGEGSWLTVV.

This clone was detected a few times. The chain uses TRBV3-1 (or the pseudogene TRBV3-2) and TRBJ1-6; D gene ambiguous. Looked up from germline, CDR1 is LGHDT and CDR2 is YNNKEL (reference sequence). Trimming left V 0 bases short and J 10 bases short, with 7 bases between. The CDR3 consists of 13 residues. Here the CDR3 DNA reads TGTGCCAGCAGCCAAGACGGGATCTCACCCCTCCACTTT. Translating it yields CASSQDGISPLHF.

This clone turned up a few times. The chain is built from TRBV19 and TRBJ1-1; no definite D call. Trimming shortened V by 8 bases and J by 0 bases, and 10 bases separated the two germline ends. The CDR3 is made up of 13 amino acids. CDR1 LNHDA and CDR2 SQIVND come from the germline V gene (reference sequence). The CDR3 DNA is TGTGCCAGTTCCCAGTACATGAACACTGAAGCTTTCTTT. Amino acids: CASSQYMNTEAFF.

The CDR3 reads CASSDLDITYEQYF. The CDR3 region has the DNA TGTGCCAGCAGTGATCTGGACATAACCTACGAGCAGTACTTC. The chain uses TRBV6-1 and TRBJ2-7; D may be TRBD1 (5 bases). This CDR3 is built from 14 residues. Germline V gives CDR1 MNHNS, CDR2 SASEGT. V was clipped by 3 bases and J by 2 bases, with 11 bases between them.

This chain links TRBV9 with TRBJ1-1; 11 nucleotides match TRBD1. This CDR3 is built from 15 residues. Germline V gene sequence: CDR1 SGDLS, CDR2 YYNGEE. V shed 3 bases and J 5 bases; nucleotides not matched to a gene: 6. The chain's CDR3 is CASSGGQGVVTEAFF. As DNA, the CDR3 is TGTGCCAGCAGCGGGGGACAGGGGGTGGTGACTGAAGCTTTCTTT.

The chain employs TRBV3-1 (or the pseudogene TRBV3-2) and TRBJ2-5; D perhaps matches TRBD1 (5 bases). The CDR3 has 15 amino acids. In germline, CDR1 is LGHDT, CDR2 YNNKEL (reference sequence). Trimming removed 5 bases from V and 5 bases from J, with 18 bases in between. The CDR3 protein is CASSKKLGHGETQYF. The CDR3, as DNA: TGTGCCAGCAGCAAAAAATTGGGGCACGGGGAGACCCAGTACTTC.

The chain links TRBV5-1 to TRBJ2-2, with 8 bases matching TRBD2. This CDR3 is built from 17 residues. Germline V gene data show CDR1 as SGHRS and CDR2 as YFSETQ. The V and J ends lost 0 bases and 6 bases, in that order; junction bases with no gene match: 10. The CDR3 loop reads CASSLGTKAGAPGELFF. Written as DNA, the CDR3 is TGCGCCAGCAGCTTGGGGACTAAAGCGGGGGCCCCCGGGGAGCTGTTTTTT.

This clone was detected once. CDR3 amino acids: CASTLDSQGIQYF. CDR3 in DNA: TGTGCCAGCACCCTAGACAGTCAGGGCATTCAGTACTTC. The rearrangement joins TRBV12-3 or TRBV12-4 to TRBJ2-4; tentative D call: TRBD1 (5 bases). V was clipped by 7 bases and J by 9 bases, with 16 bases between them. The CDR3 is made up of 13 amino acids.

V usage is TRBV6-1 and J usage is TRBJ1-2; 8 bases map to TRBD1. In germline, CDR1 is MNHNS, CDR2 SASEGT. The CDR3 sequence is 18 residues long. After removal of 4 bases from V and 2 bases from J, the junction contained 15 bases not matched to a gene. This chain's CDR3 is CASSALPDRVVSNYGYTF. In DNA form, the CDR3 reads TGTGCCAGCAGTGCCCTGCCGGACAGGGTCGTCTCGAACTATGGCTACACCTTC.

Details on this clone: Other DNA sequences within the sample encode an identical CDR3. This chain connects TRBV20-1 to TRBJ1-2; unclear D gene. Germline CDR1 DFQATT, CDR2 SNEGSKA (reference sequence). V was pared by 3 bases and J by 4 bases, with 6 bases between. There are 11 residues in the CDR3. The CDR3 DNA reads TGCAGTGCTAGTGGCAGCTATGGCTACACCTTC. Its translation is CSASGSYGYTF.

V gene TRBV5-1 combines with J gene TRBJ2-5; 10 bases fit TRBD1. Germline CDR1 SGHRS, CDR2 YFSETQ. With V trimmed by 3 bases and J by 5 bases, 7 bases remained unmatched. The CDR3 totals 15 residues. CDR3 sequence reads: CASSSVGQGWETQYF. The CDR3, as DNA: TGCGCCAGCAGCTCGGTGGGACAGGGGTGGGAGACCCAGTACTTC. Full variable domain (remainder filled in from reference TRBV5-1 and TRBJ2-5): KAGVTQTPRYLIKTRGQQVTLSCSPISGHRSVSWYQQTPGQGLQFLFEYFSETQRNKGNFPGRFSGRQFSNSRSEMNVSTLELGDSALYLCASSSVGQGWETQYFGPGTRLLVL.

V gene TRBV21-1 combines with J gene TRBJ2-1; the tabulated D call, TRBD2, remains unverified against the DNA. TRBV21-1 is tagged as a pseudogene. The CDR3 extends over 14 amino acids. CDR3 DNA: TGTGCCAGCAGCAACCTAGCGGCTTACAATGAGCAGTTCTTC. It encodes CASSNLAAYNEQFF.

The chain employs TRBV29-1 and TRBJ1-2; no firm D call. Trimming took off 0 bases at V and 10 bases at J, with 9 bases between the two ends. The germline V gene encodes CDR1 SQVTM and CDR2 ANQGSEA. The CDR3 runs to 11 residues. The CDR3 DNA reads as TGCAGCGTTGAAGATCCCCAGATCTACACCTTC. This gives the protein CSVEDPQIYTF.

The rearrangement links TRBV24-1 to TRBJ1-1; 7 nucleotides agree with TRBD1. The germline gives CDR1 KGHDR, CDR2 SFDVKD. J lost 1 base, V lost 9 bases, and 4 bases had no gene match. This CDR3 is 13 amino acids long. The CDR3 loop is CATPGQENTEAFF. CDR3 in DNA: TGTGCCACCCCCGGACAGGAGAACACTGAAGCTTTCTTT.

The chain carries TRBV18 and TRBJ1-3; no reliable D call. The CDR3 sequence is 14 residues long. Germline-derived CDR1 and CDR2 are KGHSH and LQKENI. V gave up 2 bases and J gave up 0 bases, with 5 bases separating them. CDR3 DNA: TGTGCCAGCTCACCAGGTAGCTCTGGAAACACCATATATTTT. It yields the protein CASSPGSSGNTIYF.

The rearrangement links TRBV6-1 to TRBJ1-5, with 7 bases identical to TRBD1. J lost 0 bases, V lost 4 bases, and 9 bases had no gene match. The germline gives CDR1 MNHNS, CDR2 SASEGT. This CDR3 is 17 amino acids long. CDR3 in amino acids: CASSAGQNTNSNQPQHF. The CDR3, as DNA: TGTGCCAGCAGTGCGGGACAGAACACAAATAGCAATCAGCCCCAGCATTTT.

This clone was counted a single time. This chain connects TRBV2 to TRBJ2-5, with 10 bases lining up with TRBD2. The germline CDR1 and CDR2 sequences are SNHLY and FYNNEI. The CDR3 is 15 residues long. The V gene end was trimmed by 1 base and the J gene end by 4 bases; junction bases not matched to a gene: 3. Here the CDR3 reads CASSEEAGGLETQYF. The CDR3 nucleotides are TGTGCCAGCAGTGAAGAAGCGGGGGGGTTAGAGACCCAGTACTTC.